Included here is one T cell receptor beta chain sequence, with context. Unmatched junction bases numbered 8, after V lost 7 bases and J lost 7 bases. Germline V CDR1 and CDR2: MDHEN, SYDVKM. The CDR3 covers 13 residues. The data derive from a study of blood T cell repertoires in COVID-19. About the study: The samples span acute and convalescent COVID-19 from the United States, Italy and Spain.

Study processing details: Amplification of reference gene primers was used by the study to estimate nucleated cell counts. Data came from immunoSEQ multiplex PCR; TCRdb stores just in-frame clones and leaves some out. D and trimming were read from the DNA, whereas the V and J calls and clone size are those reported in that table. The sample records 86,000 or so clones, roughly 80% being singletons. This chain connects TRBV28 to TRBJ1-2, with 8 bases aligning to TRBD1. This TCR was sampled from a man between 65 and 79 years old with acute or convalescent COVID-19. The sample taken for sequencing was peripheral blood. The CDR3 nucleotides read TGTGCCAGCACTACAGGGGGGGAAGGTGGCTACACCTTC. Amino acids: CASTTGGEGGYTF.